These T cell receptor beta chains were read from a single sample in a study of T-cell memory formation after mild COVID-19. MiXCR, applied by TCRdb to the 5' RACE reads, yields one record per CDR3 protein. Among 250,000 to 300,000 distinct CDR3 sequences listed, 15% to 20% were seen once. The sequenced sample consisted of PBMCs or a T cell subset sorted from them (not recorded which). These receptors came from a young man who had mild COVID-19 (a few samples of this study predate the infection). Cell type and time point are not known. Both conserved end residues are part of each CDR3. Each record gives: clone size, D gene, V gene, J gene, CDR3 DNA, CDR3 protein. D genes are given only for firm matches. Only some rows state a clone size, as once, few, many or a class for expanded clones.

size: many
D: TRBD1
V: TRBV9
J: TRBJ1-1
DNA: TGTGCCAGCAGCCCCAGACAGGGACTGGACACTGAAGCTTTCTTT
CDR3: CASSPRQGLDTEAFF

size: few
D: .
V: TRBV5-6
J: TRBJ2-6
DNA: TGTGCCAGCAGCTTAGAACAGTACTCTGGGGCCAACGTCCTGACTTTC
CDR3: CASSLEQYSGANVLTF

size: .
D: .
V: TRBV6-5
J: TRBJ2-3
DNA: TGTGCCAGCAGTTACCCTAGCGCAGATACGCAGTATTTT
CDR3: CASSYPSADTQYF

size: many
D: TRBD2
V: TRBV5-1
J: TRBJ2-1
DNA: TGCGCCAGCAGCTTGGATCGTAGCGGGGCCGGGAATGAGCAGTTCTTC
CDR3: CASSLDRSGAGNEQFF

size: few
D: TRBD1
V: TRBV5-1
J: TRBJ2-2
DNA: TGCGCCAGCAGCCCCTCGACAGGGGGATCCGGGGAGCTGTTTTTT
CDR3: CASSPSTGGSGELFF

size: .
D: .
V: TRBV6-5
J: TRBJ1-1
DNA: TGTGCCAGCAGTTTAGGGGTATGGGGAACTGAAGCTTTCTTT
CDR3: CASSLGVWGTEAFF

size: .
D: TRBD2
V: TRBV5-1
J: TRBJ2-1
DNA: TGCGCCAGCAGCCACGGGCTAGCGGGGACCTCCTACAATGAGCAGTTCTTC
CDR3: CASSHGLAGTSYNEQFF

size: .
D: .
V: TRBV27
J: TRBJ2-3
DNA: TGTGCCAGCAGTTTCACCAGCTCCAAAGATACGCAGTATTTT
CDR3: CASSFTSSKDTQYF

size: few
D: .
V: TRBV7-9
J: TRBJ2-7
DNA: TGTGCCAGCAGCTTACGAGGAGGGACCTACGAGCAGTACTTC
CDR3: CASSLRGGTYEQYF

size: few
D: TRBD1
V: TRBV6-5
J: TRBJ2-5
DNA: TGTGCCAGCAGTTATTCGGACAGGGTCGAGACCCAGTACTTC
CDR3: CASSYSDRVETQYF

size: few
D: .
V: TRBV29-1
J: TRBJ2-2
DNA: TGCAGCGTTATAGCTTGGGACGGGGAGCTGTTTTTT
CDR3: CSVIAWDGELFF

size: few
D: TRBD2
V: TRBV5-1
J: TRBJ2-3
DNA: TGCGCCAGCAGCTTGAGTAGCGGGGGGGCAGATACGCAGTATTTT
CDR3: CASSLSSGGADTQYF

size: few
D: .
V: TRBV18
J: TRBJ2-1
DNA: TGTGCCAGCTCACCTCCCAGCTCCTACAATGAGCAGTTCTTC
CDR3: CASSPPSSYNEQFF

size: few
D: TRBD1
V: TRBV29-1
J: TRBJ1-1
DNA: TGCAGCGCTCGGACAGGGCGAGGAACTGAAGCTTTCTTT
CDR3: CSARTGRGTEAFF

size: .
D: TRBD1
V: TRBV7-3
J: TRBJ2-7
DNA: TGTGCCAGCAGCTTAGGACAGGGGGCTCTGTACGAGCAGTACTTC
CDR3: CASSLGQGALYEQYF

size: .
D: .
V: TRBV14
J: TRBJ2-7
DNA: TGTGCCAGCAGGCTCACAGGGACCTACGAGCAGTACTTC
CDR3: CASRLTGTYEQYF

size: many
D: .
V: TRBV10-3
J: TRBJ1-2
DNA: TGTGCCATCAGTGAGTCCCGGTTGGGGGCATTGAATGGCTACACCTTC
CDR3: CAISESRLGALNGYTF

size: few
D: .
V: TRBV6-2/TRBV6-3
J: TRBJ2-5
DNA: TGTGCCAGCAGCCCAACGTGGGACACCAACCAAGAGACCCAGTACTTC
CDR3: CASSPTWDTNQETQYF

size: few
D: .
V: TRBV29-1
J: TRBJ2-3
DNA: TGCAGCGTTGGGGGAATGGCAGATACGCAGTATTTT
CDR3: CSVGGMADTQYF

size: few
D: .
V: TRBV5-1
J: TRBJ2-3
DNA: TGCGCCAGCAGCTTGGCAGGTTCCTACACAGATACGCAGTATTTT
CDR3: CASSLAGSYTDTQYF

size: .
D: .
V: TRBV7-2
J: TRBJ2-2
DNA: TGTGCCAGCAGACCGACCACCGGGGAGCTGTTTTTT
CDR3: CASRPTTGELFF

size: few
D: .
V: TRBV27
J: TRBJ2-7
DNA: TGTGCCAGCAGTTTGGGGGGAACCTTATACTTC
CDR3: CASSLGGTLYF

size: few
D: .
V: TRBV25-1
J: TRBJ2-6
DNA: TGTGCCAGCAGTGTAACTGGGGCCAACGTCCTGACTTTC
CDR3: CASSVTGANVLTF

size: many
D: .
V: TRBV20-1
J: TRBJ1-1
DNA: TGCAGTGCTAGGGGGGGGAACACTGAAGCTTTCTTT
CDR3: CSARGGNTEAFF

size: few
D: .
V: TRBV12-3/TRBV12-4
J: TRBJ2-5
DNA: TGTGCCAGCAGTTTCGTGCCCGAGGAGACCCAGTACTTC
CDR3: CASSFVPEETQYF

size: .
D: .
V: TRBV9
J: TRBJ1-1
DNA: TGTGCCAGCAGCCCGGGTGGCAGCCGGAACACTGAAGCTTTCTTT
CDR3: CASSPGGSRNTEAFF

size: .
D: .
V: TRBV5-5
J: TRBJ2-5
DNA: TGTGCCAGCAGCCCCCTAGGTAGAGGAGTGGAGACCCAGTACTTC
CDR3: CASSPLGRGVETQYF

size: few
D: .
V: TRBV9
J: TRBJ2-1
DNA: TGTGCCAGCAGCGAGGGGGGCAGTGTGGCGAATGAGCAGTTCTTC
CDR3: CASSEGGSVANEQFF